This T cell receptor beta chain was identified during a study of shared clonotypes between healthy human individuals. Naive CD8 cells lacked CD45RO and underwent positive selection for CCR7, leaving out terminally differentiated effector memory CD45RA+ cells. DNA at 150 to 250 ng, 25,000 to 35,000 T cell genomes, went into sorted-subset replicate PCRs. TCRdb's copy holds only in-frame clones and misses some; the assay was immunoSEQ multiplex PCR. The profile covers 550,000 to 650,000 clones, with 90% to 97% appearing a single time and less than 0.12% taken by the ten largest. Overall study results and limits: Naive subsets generally had larger estimated richness than memory subsets. When compared with the clonotypes that were shared by all four sorted-subset donors, the non-shared clonotypes turned out to have lower generation probabilities.

On this clone: Antigen unknown.

Germline V lookup: CDR1 SGHAT, CDR2 FQNNGV. V was clipped by 1 base and J by 3 bases, with 13 bases between them. CDR3 length: 15 residues. The sample was naive CD8+ T cells sorted from blood. The clonotype comes from a woman in her 30s in good health. The chain combines TRBV11-2 with TRBJ2-7; D is undetermined. The CDR3 reads CASSLGPAALYEQYF. The CDR3 region has the DNA TGTGCCAGCAGCTTAGGACCAGCAGCCCTCTACGAGCAGTACTTC.